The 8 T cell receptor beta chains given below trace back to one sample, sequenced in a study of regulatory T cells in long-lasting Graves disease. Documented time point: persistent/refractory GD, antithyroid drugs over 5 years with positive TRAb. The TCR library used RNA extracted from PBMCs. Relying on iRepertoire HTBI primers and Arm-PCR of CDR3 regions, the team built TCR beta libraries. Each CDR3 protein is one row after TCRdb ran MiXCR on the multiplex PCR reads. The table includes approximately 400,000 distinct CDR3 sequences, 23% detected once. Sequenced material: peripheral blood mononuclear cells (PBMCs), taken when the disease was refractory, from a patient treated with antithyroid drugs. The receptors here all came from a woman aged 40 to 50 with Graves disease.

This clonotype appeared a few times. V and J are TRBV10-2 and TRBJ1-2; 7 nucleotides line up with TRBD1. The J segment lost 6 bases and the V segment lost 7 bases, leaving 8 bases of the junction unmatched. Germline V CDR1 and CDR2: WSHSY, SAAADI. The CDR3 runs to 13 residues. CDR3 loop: CASNTMTGNGYTF. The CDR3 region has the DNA TGCGCCAGCAATACAATGACAGGGAATGGCTACACCTTC.

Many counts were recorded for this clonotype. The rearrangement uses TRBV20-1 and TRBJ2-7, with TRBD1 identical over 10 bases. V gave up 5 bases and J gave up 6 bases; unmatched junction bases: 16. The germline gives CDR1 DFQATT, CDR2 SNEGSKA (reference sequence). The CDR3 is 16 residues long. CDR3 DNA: TGCAGTGCTGCCAAATCGAAGGGACAGGGGTTTGGCGAGCAGTACTTC. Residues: CSAAKSKGQGFGEQYF.

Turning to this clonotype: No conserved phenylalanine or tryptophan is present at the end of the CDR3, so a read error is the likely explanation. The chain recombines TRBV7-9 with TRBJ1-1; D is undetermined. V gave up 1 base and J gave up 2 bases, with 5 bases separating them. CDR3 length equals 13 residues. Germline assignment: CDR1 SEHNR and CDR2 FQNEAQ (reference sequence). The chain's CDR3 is CASSLETNTEAFL. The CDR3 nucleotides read TGTGCCAGCAGCTTAGAGACTAACACTGAAGCTTTCCTT.

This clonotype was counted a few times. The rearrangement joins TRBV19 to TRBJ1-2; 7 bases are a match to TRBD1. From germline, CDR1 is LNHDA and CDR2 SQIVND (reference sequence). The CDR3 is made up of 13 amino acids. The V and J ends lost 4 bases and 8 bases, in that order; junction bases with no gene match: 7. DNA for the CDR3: TGTGCCAGTAGTAGGGACAGAGAGATGGGCTACACCTTC. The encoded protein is CASSRDREMGYTF.

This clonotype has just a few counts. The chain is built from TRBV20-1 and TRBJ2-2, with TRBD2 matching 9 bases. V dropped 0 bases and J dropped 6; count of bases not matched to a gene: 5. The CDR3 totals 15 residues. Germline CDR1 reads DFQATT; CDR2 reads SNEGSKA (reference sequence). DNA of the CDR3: TGCAGTGCTAGAGATCTTAGCGGGAGTCCCGGGGAGCTGTTTTTT. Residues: CSARDLSGSPGELFF.

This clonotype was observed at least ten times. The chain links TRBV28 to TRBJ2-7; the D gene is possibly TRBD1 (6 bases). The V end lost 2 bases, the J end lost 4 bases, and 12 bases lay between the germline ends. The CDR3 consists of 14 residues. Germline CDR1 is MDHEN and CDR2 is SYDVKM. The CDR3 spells CASSLPDRLYEQYF. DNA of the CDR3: TGTGCCAGCAGTTTACCCGACAGGCTATACGAGCAGTACTTC.

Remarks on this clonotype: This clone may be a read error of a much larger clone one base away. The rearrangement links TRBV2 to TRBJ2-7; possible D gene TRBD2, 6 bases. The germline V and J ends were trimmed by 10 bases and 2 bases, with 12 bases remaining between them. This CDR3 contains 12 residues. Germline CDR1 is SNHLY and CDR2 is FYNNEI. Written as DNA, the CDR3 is TGTGCCACCCGGGGGAGCCCCTACGAGCAGTACTTC. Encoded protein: CATRGSPYEQYF.

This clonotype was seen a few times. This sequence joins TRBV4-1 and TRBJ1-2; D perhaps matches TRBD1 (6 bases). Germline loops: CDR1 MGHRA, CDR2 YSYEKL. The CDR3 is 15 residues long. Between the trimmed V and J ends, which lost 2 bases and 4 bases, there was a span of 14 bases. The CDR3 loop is CASSQLTGGGYGYTF. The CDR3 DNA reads TGCGCCAGCAGCCAATTAACGGGGGGCGGCTATGGCTACACCTTC.